This T cell receptor beta chain was identified in a study of cytomegalovirus exposure and HLA in healthy donors. Background on the study: Assignment to the Caucasian-associated ancestry cluster applied to approximately 80% of the approximately 370 genotyped donors. Broader study findings: Using the classifier, cytomegalovirus status was reportedly diagnosed with high specificity and sensitivity. The study designated around 150 TCR beta chains cytomegalovirus-associated. Most TCR sequences were seen very rarely across donors, but some public TCRs occurred in many.

The PCR contained 60 Vbeta and 13 Jbeta primers. Assay used: immunoSEQ multiplex PCR; TCRdb lists only in-frame clones, some missing. The profile covers roughly 150,000 clones, with over 60% appearing a single time and 1.5% to 2% taken by the ten largest. Germline V lookup: CDR1 SGHTA, CDR2 FQGNSA. The CDR3 contains 13 residues. Trimming stripped 1 base from V and 6 bases from J, with 9 bases between. Regarding this clone: Its specificity is not known.

The TCR was taken from a woman aged 30 to 39 in good health and CMV-seronegative. Material: PBMCs. The V and J genes are TRBV7-2 and TRBJ1-2; D unresolved. CDR3 amino acids: CASSLGPSDGYTF. CDR3 nucleotide sequence: TGTGCCAGCAGCTTAGGCCCCTCGGATGGCTACACCTTC.